What follows are 21 T cell receptor beta chains derived from one specimen sequenced in a study of blood T cell repertoires in COVID-19. The assay was immunoSEQ multiplex PCR, and TCRdb's table has in-frame clones only and misses some. The table has 240,000 or so clones, 86% seen once; the top ten hold roughly 2%. The sequencing input was PBMCs or T cells enriched from blood (not recorded which). The receptors shown here come from a woman aged 45-65 years who had recovered from COVID-19.

V is TRBV9 and J is TRBJ2-1, with D perhaps matching TRBD2 (6 bases). Germline V gene lookup returns CDR1 SGDLS and CDR2 YYNGEE. This CDR3 comprises 20 residues. Trimming took off 0 bases at V and 1 base at J, with 23 bases between the two ends. The CDR3 spells CASSVAIRATARESYNEQFF. The CDR3 DNA follows: TGTGCCAGCAGCGTAGCTATCCGGGCGACCGCTCGGGAGTCCTACAATGAGCAGTTCTTC.

The chain carries TRBV27 and TRBJ1-6; 7 bases are shared with TRBD1. CDR1 is MNHEY and CDR2 is SMNVEV in the germline V gene (reference sequence). This CDR3 contains 16 residues. Trimming cost V 4 bases and J 10 bases; bases outside gene matches: 13. CDR3 coding DNA: TGTGCCAGCAGTTCTTGGGACAGACGGCTCCGATCACCCCTCCACTTT. This encodes CASSSWDRRLRSPLHF.

This rearrangement joins TRBV7-3 to TRBJ2-1, with 7 bases matching TRBD2. The CDR3 contains 17 residues. V trimming: 4 bases; J trimming: 6 bases; junction bases outside the gene matches: 15. From germline, CDR1 is SGHTA and CDR2 FQGTGA. Here the CDR3 DNA reads TGTGCCAGCAGCTCCCCCTCCGGGACTAACCCCTTCAATGAGCAGTTCTTC. This gives the protein CASSSPSGTNPFNEQFF.

This chain links TRBV18 with TRBJ2-7, with D possibly TRBD1 on 6 matching bases. This CDR3 spans 14 amino acids. Germline CDR1 KGHSH, CDR2 LQKENI. The V and J ends lost 4 bases and 3 bases respectively, with 13 bases between them. CDR3 in amino acids: CASSLRDTLYEQYF. The CDR3 nucleotides read TGTGCCAGCTCACTCCGGGACACTCTCTACGAGCAGTACTTC.

This chain links TRBV27 with TRBJ2-1, with 7 bases lining up with TRBD2. The CDR3 loop spans 16 amino acids. Per the germline V gene, CDR1 is MNHEY and CDR2 is SMNVEV (reference sequence). Trimming removed 8 bases from V and 5 bases from J; junction bases left unmatched: 15. The CDR3 here is CASRLGPTSANNEQFF. DNA for the CDR3: TGTGCCAGCCGATTAGGCCCAACTAGCGCCAACAATGAGCAGTTCTTC.

The chain combines TRBV3-1 (or the pseudogene TRBV3-2) with TRBJ2-3; 7 positions match TRBD2. This CDR3 contains 15 residues. The V segment lost 1 base and the J segment 6 bases; nucleotides outside the gene matches: 7. Germline loops: CDR1 LGHDT, CDR2 YNNKEL (reference sequence). CDR3: CASSQGAGGWDTQYF. The CDR3 coding sequence is TGTGCCAGCAGCCAAGGAGCCGGGGGGTGGGATACGCAGTATTTT.

This clone was counted once. V gene TRBV4-3 combines with J gene TRBJ2-2; D gene ambiguous. This CDR3 has 15 amino acids. The germline CDR1 and CDR2 sequences are LGHNA and YSLEER. V was shortened by 1 base and J by 4 bases, with 10 bases between the two germline ends. CDR3 nucleotides: TGCGCCAGCAGCCAAGGGTCGGGTTCCACCGGGGAGCTGTTTTTT. Its translation is CASSQGSGSTGELFF.

The chain recombines TRBV6-6 with TRBJ1-5, with a tentative D call TRBD1 (5 bases). The CDR3 runs to 15 residues. In germline, CDR1 is MNHNY, CDR2 SVGAGI (reference sequence). Between the trimmed V and J ends, which lost 7 bases and 2 bases, there was a span of 15 bases. The CDR3, as DNA: TGTGCCAGCATCGACGGGGGTTTTGGCAATCAGCCCCAGCATTTT. This codes for CASIDGGFGNQPQHF.

This sequence joins TRBV7-8 and TRBJ2-3; D is possibly TRBD2 (5 bases). Trimming took 2 bases from V and 4 from J, leaving 19 bases between them. CDR3 length equals 17 residues. Germline V lookup: CDR1 SGHVS, CDR2 FQNEAQ. This CDR3 is CASSLPGLKIIPDTQYF. The CDR3 coding sequence is TGTGCCAGCAGCTTACCAGGACTCAAAATCATTCCAGATACGCAGTATTTT.

This chain joins TRBV28 and TRBJ2-1, with D possibly matching TRBD2 (7 bases). The CDR3 is 15 amino acids. V shed 1 base and J shed 8 bases, with 15 bases lying between them. The germline V gene has CDR1 MDHEN and CDR2 SYDVKM. This CDR3 is CASSLFAGEGDEQFF. The CDR3 DNA sequence: TGTGCCAGCAGTTTATTCGCGGGAGAGGGGGATGAGCAGTTCTTC.

The rearrangement joins TRBV7-9 to TRBJ1-4; D is undetermined. The ends were cut back, 5 bases at V and 8 bases at J, with 9 bases in the middle. This CDR3 contains 12 residues. Germline CDR1 and CDR2: SEHNR and FQNEAQ (reference sequence). In DNA form, the CDR3 reads TGTGCCAGCAGCCGCACGGAGGAAAAACTGTTTTTT. Translated, it gives CASSRTEEKLFF.

V and J are TRBV2 and TRBJ2-7; D uncertain. Germline V gene sequence: CDR1 SNHLY, CDR2 FYNNEI. V shed 4 bases and J shed 3 bases, with 13 bases lying between them. This CDR3 comprises 14 residues. As DNA, the CDR3 is TGTGCCAGCAGTGGCCCCGGAGCTCGCTACGAGCAGTACTTC. Its protein is CASSGPGARYEQYF.

This clone was observed once. A read error may account for a junction end that differs from germline. This rearrangement joins TRBV29-1 to TRBJ1-1, with a possible D match to TRBD1 (5 bases). Germline loops: CDR1 SQVTM, CDR2 ANQGSEA. There are 9 residues in the CDR3. Written as DNA, the CDR3 is TGCAGCGAAGGGGATGGAGGGGCTTTT. This codes for CSEGDGGAF.

The V call is TRBV28, the J call TRBJ1-1; TRBD1 matches 8 bases. Germline CDR1 and CDR2: MDHEN and SYDVKM. The V segment lost 7 bases and the J segment 5 bases; nucleotides outside the gene matches: 12. This CDR3 is built from 15 residues. This CDR3 reads CASTFLGTGGTEAFF. CDR3 sequence (DNA): TGTGCCAGCACATTCCTCGGGACAGGAGGGACTGAAGCTTTCTTT. Using reference TRBV28 and TRBJ1-1 for the parts outside the CDR3, the full variable domain is DVKVTQSSRYLVKRTGEKVFLECVQDMDHENMFWYRQDPGLGLRLIYFSYDVKMKEKGDIPEGYSVSREKKERFSLILESASTNQTSMYLCASTFLGTGGTEAFFGQGTRLTVV.

This clone was seen a few times. The chain joins TRBV20-1 to TRBJ1-2; 8 bases fit TRBD1. Germline CDR1 and CDR2: DFQATT and SNEGSKA (reference sequence). CDR3 length: 16 amino acids. The V and J ends lost 3 bases and 4 bases, in that order; junction bases with no gene match: 13. The CDR3 reads CSASLAREGTGYGYTF. As DNA, the CDR3 is TGCAGTGCTAGTTTAGCGCGGGAAGGGACAGGCTATGGCTACACCTTC.

The J gene is TRBJ2-7, the V gene TRBV28; possibly TRBD1 for D (6 bases). Germline V gene sequence: CDR1 MDHEN, CDR2 SYDVKM. The CDR3 length is 12 residues. V was pared by 7 bases and J by 2 bases, with 9 bases between. The CDR3 reads CASKQGPYEQYF. The CDR3 DNA is TGTGCCAGCAAACAGGGCCCCTACGAGCAGTACTTC.

V is TRBV7-2 and J is TRBJ2-2; TRBD1 aligns across 8 bases. CDR1 is SGHTA, CDR2 FQGNSA, per germline. V shed 1 base, J shed 8 bases, and the junction held 9 bases outside the gene matches. This CDR3 has 16 amino acids. The DNA of the CDR3 is TGTGCCAGCAGCTTAGTGGCAGGGGGCGCTTCTGGGGAGCTGTTTTTT. It yields the protein CASSLVAGGASGELFF.

The chain uses TRBV19 and TRBJ1-2, with a possible D match to TRBD1 (6 bases). Germline V gene data show CDR1 as LNHDA and CDR2 as SQIVND (reference sequence). The ends were cut back, 5 bases at V and 5 bases at J, with 12 bases in the middle. The CDR3 extends over 13 amino acids. CDR3 nucleotides: TGTGCCAGTAGTCCAACAGGGTCTTATGGCTACACCTTC. It translates to CASSPTGSYGYTF.

This clone has more than one count but fewer than ten. The gene calls are TRBV5-6 and TRBJ1-2, with TRBD1 matching over 9 bases. The CDR3 sequence is 17 residues long. Germline lookup yields CDR1 SGHDT and CDR2 YYEEEE. The trim removed 4 bases at V and 4 bases at J, leaving 14 bases unmatched. Here the CDR3 reads CASSTSGRTGEIYGYTF. Written as DNA, the CDR3 is TGTGCCAGCAGCACCTCGGGAAGGACAGGGGAGATCTATGGCTACACCTTC.

J is TRBJ1-6 and V is TRBV9; 10 bases are shared with TRBD1. The CDR3 length is 15 residues. The V gene's germline CDR1 is SGDLS and CDR2 YYNGEE. V dropped 4 bases and J dropped 7; count of bases not matched to a gene: 5. CDR3 nucleotides: TGTGCCAGCAGCAAAGGGACAGGGGTCAATTCACCCCTCCACTTT. It specifies CASSKGTGVNSPLHF.

This clone was seen only a few times. The chain joins TRBV7-9 to TRBJ1-6, with D hard to call. This CDR3 has 11 residues. CDR1 is SEHNR and CDR2 is FQNEAQ in the germline V gene (reference sequence). V lost 3 bases and J 9 bases, leaving 3 bases between the germline ends. The CDR3 sequence is CASSLSSPLHF. The CDR3, as DNA: TGTGCCAGCAGCTTGAGTTCACCCCTCCACTTT. The full variable domain, completed using reference TRBV7-9 and TRBJ1-6, is DTGVSQNPRHKITKRGQNVTFRCDPISEHNRLYWYRQTLGQGPEFLTYFQNEAQLEKSRLLSDRFSAERPKGSFSTLEIQRTEQGDSAMYLCASSLSSPLHFGNGTRLTVT.